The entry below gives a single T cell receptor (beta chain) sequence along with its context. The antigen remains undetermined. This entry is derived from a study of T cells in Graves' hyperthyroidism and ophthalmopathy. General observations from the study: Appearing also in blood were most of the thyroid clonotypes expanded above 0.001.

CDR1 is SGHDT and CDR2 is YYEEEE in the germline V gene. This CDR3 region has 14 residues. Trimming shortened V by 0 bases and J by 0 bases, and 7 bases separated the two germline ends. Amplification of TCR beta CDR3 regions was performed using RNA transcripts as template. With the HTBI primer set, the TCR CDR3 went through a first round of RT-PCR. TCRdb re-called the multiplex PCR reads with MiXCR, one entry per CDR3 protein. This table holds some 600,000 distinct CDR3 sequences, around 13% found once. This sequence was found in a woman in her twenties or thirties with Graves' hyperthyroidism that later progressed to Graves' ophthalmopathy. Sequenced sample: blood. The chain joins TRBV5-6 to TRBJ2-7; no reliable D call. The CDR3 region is CASSLAASSYEQYF. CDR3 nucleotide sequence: TGTGCCAGCAGCTTGGCTGCCAGCTCCTACGAGCAGTACTTC.